The T cell receptor (beta chain) under discussion was sequenced for a study of shared clonotypes between healthy human individuals. Study-level information: The study enrolled a couple of women and a few men aged 18 to 49. Study-level points and caveats: On the whole, naive subsets had larger estimated richness than memory subsets had. Sequencing depth was predicted to influence how clonotypes are shared among donors.

A word on this clone: What it binds is not known.

CDR3 size: 13 residues. Trimming cost V 7 bases and J 0 bases, with 7 bases left between them. The V gene's germline CDR1 is MNHNY and CDR2 SVGAGI (reference sequence). Sequencing was performed with immunoSEQ multiplex PCR; in TCRdb, only in-frame clones are kept and a portion is missing. The sample lists over a million clones, more than 75% seen once, with more than 0.45% in the top ten. Material for sequencing was memory CD4+ T cells from PBMCs. Documented subset: CD45RA-negative fraction. This sequence was found in a man aged 18 to 30 in good health. Some clones in this sample may be carry-over from other donors' samples. The J gene is TRBJ1-5, the V gene TRBV6-6; weak D call: TRBD1 (5 bases). Here the CDR3 reads CASTGDSNQPQHF. The CDR3 coding sequence is TGTGCCAGCACGGGGGATAGCAATCAGCCCCAGCATTTT.